Listed below are T cell receptor beta chains from one sample, sequenced in a study of OX40 agonist ivuxolimab in advanced cancers. The data were produced by immunoSEQ multiplex PCR, yet TCRdb's version contains in-frame clones alone and is incomplete. The repertoire holds approximately 82,000 clones, around 83% seen once, with less than 2.5% in the top ten. Sequenced material: CD4+ or CD8+ T cells sorted from blood, taken in a trial of the OX40 agonist ivuxolimab. These receptors were collected from an adult with an advanced solid tumor such as melanoma, head and neck, liver or kidney cancer. Both conserved end residues are part of each CDR3. Each record gives: J gene, V gene, D gene, clone size, CDR3 protein, CDR3 DNA. The D gene is left open where the match is weak. Clone size is given for some rows only: seen once, a few or many times, or a class if the clone is expanded.

J: TRBJ2-3
V: TRBV30
D: -
size: -
CDR3: CAWSNSIGASTDTQYF
DNA: TGTGCCTGGAGTAACTCAATAGGCGCTAGCACAGATACGCAGTATTTT

J: TRBJ2-5
V: TRBV19
D: TRBD1
size: -
CDR3: CASKSGGGKTQYF
DNA: TGTGCCAGTAAATCAGGGGGCGGGAAGACCCAGTACTTC

J: TRBJ2-7
V: TRBV27
D: -
size: once
CDR3: CASSPRRGAYEQYF
DNA: TGTGCCAGCAGTCCCCGGAGGGGGGCCTACGAGCAGTACTTC

J: TRBJ1-2
V: TRBV4-1
D: -
size: -
CDR3: CASSREASGGDYGYTF
DNA: TGCGCCAGCAGCCGAGAAGCCTCGGGGGGAGACTATGGCTACACCTTC

J: TRBJ2-5
V: TRBV28
D: TRBD2
size: few
CDR3: CASSLSAGGETQYF
DNA: TGTGCCAGCAGTTTATCCGCGGGGGGAGAGACCCAGTACTTC

J: TRBJ2-2
V: TRBV18
D: TRBD1
size: -
CDR3: CASSAGQGDTGELFF
DNA: TGTGCCAGCTCGGCAGGACAGGGGGACACCGGGGAGCTGTTTTTT

J: TRBJ2-7
V: TRBV5-5
D: -
size: -
CDR3: CASSPGPNSYEQYF
DNA: TGTGCCAGCAGCCCGGGACCGAACTCCTACGAGCAGTACTTC

J: TRBJ1-2
V: TRBV18
D: -
size: -
CDR3: CASSPDSDYGYTF
DNA: TGTGCCAGCTCACCGGACAGCGACTATGGCTACACCTTC

J: TRBJ2-1
V: TRBV5-1
D: -
size: -
CDR3: CASSWGGSNEQFF
DNA: TGCGCCAGCAGCTGGGGTGGAAGCAATGAGCAGTTCTTC

J: TRBJ2-2
V: TRBV6-1
D: TRBD1
size: -
CDR3: CARGGQVLTGELFF
DNA: TGTGCCAGGGGGGGACAGGTATTAACCGGGGAGCTGTTTTTT

J: TRBJ2-2
V: TRBV18
D: -
size: -
CDR3: CASSPGVTGELFF
DNA: TGTGCCAGCTCACCAGGGGTCACCGGGGAGCTGTTTTTT

J: TRBJ2-6
V: TRBV7-9
D: -
size: -
CDR3: CASSLLGITGANVLTF
DNA: TGTGCCAGCAGCTTACTAGGGATTACTGGGGCCAACGTCCTGACTTTC

J: TRBJ1-2
V: TRBV19
D: TRBD1
size: -
CDR3: CAGSDRGTANGYTF
DNA: TGTGCCGGTAGCGACAGGGGCACGGCTAATGGCTACACCTTC

J: TRBJ2-3
V: TRBV9
D: TRBD2
size: -
CDR3: CASSAGLALDTQYF
DNA: TGTGCCAGCAGCGCGGGACTAGCGCTCGATACGCAGTATTTT

J: TRBJ2-7
V: TRBV19
D: -
size: -
CDR3: CASTAAGGSYEQYF
DNA: TGTGCCAGTACGGCGGCAGGGGGGTCCTACGAGCAGTACTTC

J: TRBJ1-1
V: TRBV30
D: TRBD1
size: -
CDR3: CAWSGTVSFGAFF
DNA: TGTGCCTGGAGCGGGACAGTGAGCTTTGGGGCTTTCTTT

J: TRBJ2-2
V: TRBV5-4
D: -
size: -
CDR3: CASSLEWNTGELFF
DNA: TGTGCCAGCAGCTTGGAGTGGAACACCGGGGAGCTGTTTTTT

J: TRBJ2-2
V: TRBV10-2
D: TRBD1
size: -
CDR3: CASSYRDRGIKVRENTGELFF
DNA: TGCGCCAGCAGTTACCGGGACAGGGGAATCAAAGTTAGGGAAAACACCGGGGAGCTGTTTTTT

J: TRBJ2-5
V: TRBV5-1
D: TRBD2
size: -
CDR3: CASTASGTSGGEETQYF
DNA: TGCGCCAGCACCGCCAGTGGGACTAGCGGGGGGGAAGAGACCCAGTACTTC

J: TRBJ2-7
V: TRBV28
D: -
size: once
CDR3: CASSLYSYEQYF
DNA: TGTGCCAGCAGTTTATACAGCTACGAGCAGTACTTC

J: TRBJ2-5
V: TRBV5-1
D: -
size: -
CDR3: CASSLEETQYF
DNA: TGCGCCAGCAGCTTGGAAGAGACCCAGTACTTC

J: TRBJ1-4
V: TRBV28
D: TRBD1
size: -
CDR3: CASSISDRVTNEKLFF
DNA: TGTGCCAGCAGTATCTCCGACAGGGTGACTAATGAAAAACTGTTTTTT

J: TRBJ2-3
V: TRBV14
D: TRBD2
size: -
CDR3: CASSLYLAGVSTDTQYF
DNA: TGTGCCAGCAGCCTCTATCTAGCGGGGGTTTCCACAGATACGCAGTATTTT

J: TRBJ2-3
V: TRBV5-4
D: TRBD2
size: few
CDR3: CASSFGLAGSTDTQYF
DNA: TGTGCCAGCAGCTTCGGACTAGCGGGGAGCACAGATACGCAGTATTTT

J: TRBJ1-6
V: TRBV11-3
D: TRBD1
size: -
CDR3: CAYRGPGGDSPLHF
DNA: TGTGCCTACAGGGGACCAGGAGGGGATTCACCCCTCCACTTT